One and the same sample provided the 7 T cell receptor beta chains below, sequenced in a study of T cell repertoires in cytomegalovirus infection (dated by TCRdb to about 2019). Sequencing instrument: Illumina HiSeq 1500. TCRdb applied fastp at Q25 and MiXCR to the public reads, then kept only in-frame beta chains. Rows matching on CDR3 protein sequence are summarized as one entry with the most common DNA and genes. For this sample there are approximately 700,000 distinct CDR3 sequences; about 40% appear just once. Together, the top ten hold about 2.8% of the sample. Sequencing used PBMCs. Receptors were obtained from a human donor in good health (CMV status not recorded). Some clones in this sample may be carry-over from other donors' samples.

This clonotype showed up just a few times. The chain couples TRBV20-1 to TRBJ2-3; 9 nucleotides line up with TRBD2. Germline V lookup: CDR1 DFQATT, CDR2 SNEGSKA (reference sequence). The ends lost 4 bases at V and 5 bases at J; junction bases unmatched: 4. The CDR3 loop spans 13 amino acids. Written as DNA, the CDR3 is TGCAGTGCTAAACTAGCGGGCGTAGATACGCAGTATTTT. It encodes CSAKLAGVDTQYF.

V is TRBV28 and J is TRBJ1-1, with D maybe TRBD1 (6 bases). Germline V lookup: CDR1 MDHEN, CDR2 SYDVKM. The CDR3 has 16 residues. Trimming shortened V by 7 bases and J by 1 base, and 19 bases separated the two germline ends. Written as DNA, the CDR3 is TGTGCCAGCAAGGATTTGCGGGGGGACAAGAACACTGAAGCTTTCTTT. Translating gives CASKDLRGDKNTEAFF.

This clonotype occurred a few times. The V call is TRBV7-9, the J call TRBJ1-6, with a weak D call TRBD1 (6 bases). The CDR3 consists of 15 residues. CDR1 is SEHNR and CDR2 is FQNEAQ in the germline V gene (reference sequence). V was trimmed by 5 bases and J by 4 bases, leaving 12 bases between them. CDR3 amino acids: CASSPRQDYNSPLHF. The DNA for the CDR3 is TGTGCCAGCAGCCCTAGACAGGATTATAATTCACCCCTCCACTTT.

This chain links TRBV28 with TRBJ1-1; possibly TRBD1 for D (5 bases). Germline CDR1 and CDR2: MDHEN and SYDVKM. The CDR3 spans 13 residues. V lost 11 bases and J 5 bases, leaving 18 bases between the germline ends. CDR3 sequence (DNA): TGTGCCGGAGCTGCGCAGGGTGGAACTGAAGCTTTCTTT. The encoded protein is CAGAAQGGTEAFF. Complete variable domain (other parts from reference TRBV28 and TRBJ1-1): DVKVTQSSRYLVKRTGEKVFLECVQDMDHENMFWYRQDPGLGLRLIYFSYDVKMKEKGDIPEGYSVSREKKERFSLILESASTNQTSMYLCAGAAQGGTEAFFGQGTRLTVV.

This rearrangement joins TRBV12-3 or TRBV12-4 to TRBJ2-6; TRBD2 might be the D (5 bases). V was clipped by 5 bases and J by 2 bases, with 10 bases between them. CDR3 length: 15 residues. The CDR3 nucleotides are TGTGCCAGCAGTCCCCCGAGGGCTGGGGCCAACGTCCTGACTTTC. Protein product: CASSPPRAGANVLTF.

This sequence joins TRBV2 and TRBJ2-3, with D tentatively TRBD2 (5 bases). The CDR3 has 15 amino acids. Trimming pared 6 bases from V and 6 bases from J, leaving 19 bases between. Germline assignment: CDR1 SNHLY and CDR2 FYNNEI. The CDR3 DNA follows: TGTGCCAGCAGCGACCTAGCTTTACTGGGGGATACGCAGTATTTT. It encodes CASSDLALLGDTQYF.

This chain joins TRBV7-2 and TRBJ1-6, with 8 bases matching TRBD1. The CDR3 is 17 residues long. V gave up 2 bases and J gave up 8 bases; unmatched junction bases: 11. CDR1 and CDR2 (germline): SGHTA, FQGNSA. The CDR3 loop reads CASSLRWDRSEHSPLHF. CDR3 DNA sequence: TGTGCCAGCAGCTTACGGTGGGACAGGAGCGAACATTCACCCCTCCACTTT.